This T cell receptor beta chain stems from a study of CD4 T cells in relation to SARS-CoV-2 and coronaviruses. Study as a whole: After roughly eleven days of antigen culture, PBMC TCR beta CDR3s were sequenced.

This clone has a single count. Its antigen is unknown. Assay: immunoSEQ multiplex PCR; the TCRdb copy retains only in-frame clones and omits some. The sample consists of tens of thousands of clones, more than 60% of them appearing once. Unexposed donor CD4+ T cells date from about 2011-2018, before the COVID-19 pandemic. Isolation of CD4+ T cells took place after approximately 10 days in culture. Sequenced: CD4+ T cells from PBMCs, cultured in vitro. The sequence was obtained from a human donor in good health.

The CDR3 loop is CASSRTGNTEAFF. CDR3 in DNA: TGTGCCAGCAGCCGGACAGGGAACACTGAAGCTTTCTTT. V usage is TRBV12-3 or TRBV12-4 and J usage is TRBJ1-1; TRBD1 matches at 7 bases. CDR3 length: 13 residues. With 6 bases clipped from V and 1 base from J, the junction kept 2 bases outside the gene matches.